Following are 10 T cell receptor beta chains from one sample sequenced in a study of T cells in localized non-small cell lung cancer. TCRdb's table, derived via immunoSEQ multiplex PCR, lists solely in-frame clones and lacks some. The sample contains about 22,000 clones, about nine tenths of which appear only once. This sample comprised PBMCs, obtained before any cancer treatment. The receptors were gathered from a man aged 40 to 69 with stage II squamous cell lung carcinoma.

The chain joins TRBV6-6 to TRBJ1-5; TRBD1 aligns across 7 bases. Germline trimming cut 7 bases from V and 4 bases from J; bases unmatched to any gene: 10. This CDR3 comprises 15 residues. Germline loops: CDR1 MNHNY, CDR2 SVGAGI (reference sequence). The CDR3 nucleotides are TGTGCCAGCAACCCGGGACAGTCTCCAAATCAGCCCCAGCATTTT. Amino acids: CASNPGQSPNQPQHF.

The V gene is TRBV7-7, the J gene TRBJ2-1; TRBD2 aligns across 8 bases. Germline-derived CDR1 and CDR2 are SSHAT and FNYEAQ (reference sequence). The V gene end was trimmed by 5 bases and the J gene end by 4 bases; junction bases not matched to a gene: 1. This CDR3 is built from 13 residues. CDR3: CASSPGGYNEQFF. Here the CDR3 DNA reads TGTGCCAGCAGCCCGGGGGGGTACAATGAGCAGTTCTTC.

The V gene is TRBV7-2, the J gene TRBJ2-3, with 14 bases that match TRBD2. Germline V CDR1 and CDR2: SGHTA, FQGNSA. V was clipped by 6 bases and J by 5 bases; unmatched bases: 7. The CDR3 length is 16 residues. The chain's CDR3 is CASSVAGTSGGDTQYF. CDR3 nucleotides: TGTGCCAGCAGTGTTGCGGGGACTAGCGGGGGAGATACGCAGTATTTT. The entire variable domain, with the rest obtained from reference TRBV7-2 and TRBJ2-3, is as follows: GAGVSQSPSNKVTEKGKDVELRCDPISGHTALYWYRQSLGQGLEFLIYFQGNSAPDKSGLPSDRFSAERTGGSVSTLTIQRTQQEDSAVYLCASSVAGTSGGDTQYFGPGTRLTVL.

The chain has TRBV27 and TRBJ2-7, with D possibly called TRBD1 or TRBD2 (5 bases each). The CDR3 length is 14 residues. V gave up 4 bases and J gave up 4 bases, with 14 bases separating them. Germline V gene data show CDR1 as MNHEY and CDR2 as SMNVEV (reference sequence). CDR3 region: CASSWAGTGYEQYF. The CDR3 nucleotides read TGTGCCAGCAGTTGGGCAGGGACCGGATACGAGCAGTACTTC.

V usage is TRBV27 and J usage is TRBJ1-1; a weak D match, TRBD1 (6 bases). The CDR3 covers 13 residues. The V end lost 6 bases, the J end lost 2 bases, and 10 bases lay between the germline ends. Germline CDR1 reads MNHEY; CDR2 reads SMNVEV (reference sequence). CDR3 coding DNA: TGTGCCAGCAGGACAGGCAGCAACACTGAAGCTTTCTTT. Protein: CASRTGSNTEAFF.

This chain uses TRBV20-1 with TRBJ1-1, with D tentatively TRBD1 (5 bases). V lost 6 bases, J lost 10 bases, and 15 bases lay in between. The CDR3 is 11 amino acids. CDR1 is DFQATT and CDR2 is SNEGSKA in the germline V gene (reference sequence). The CDR3 region has the DNA TGCAGTGCCAGACCGGGACCCGGAGCTTTCTTT. Translated, it gives CSARPGPGAFF.

The rearrangement joins TRBV5-8 to TRBJ1-2; D is ambiguous. The CDR3 runs 13 residues. Germline CDR1 is SGHTS and CDR2 is YDEGEE. Between the trimmed V and J ends, which lost 0 bases and 5 bases, there was a span of 8 bases. The CDR3 bases are TGTGCCAGCAGCTTGGTGGTCGAGTATGGCTACACCTTC. Encoded protein: CASSLVVEYGYTF.

The rearrangement links TRBV18 to TRBJ1-1; D unclear. The V end was cut by 6 bases, the J end by 0 bases, with 8 bases between. The CDR3 runs to 13 residues. The germline V gene has CDR1 KGHSH and CDR2 LQKENI. CDR3 in DNA: TGTGCCAGCTCGGTGACAATGAACACTGAAGCTTTCTTT. This translates into CASSVTMNTEAFF.

V gene TRBV18 combines with J gene TRBJ1-1; TRBD1 is a possible D gene (6 bases). Per germline, CDR1 KGHSH and CDR2 LQKENI. V shed 4 bases and J shed 1 base, with 7 bases lying between them. CDR3 size: 13 residues. DNA of the CDR3: TGTGCCAGCTCACTGGGACAGAACACTGAAGCTTTCTTT. Residues: CASSLGQNTEAFF.

This rearrangement joins TRBV7-2 to TRBJ1-6; TRBD1 might be the D (6 bases). V lost 3 bases, J lost 7 bases, and 13 bases lay in between. Germline CDR1 SGHTA, CDR2 FQGNSA. The CDR3 covers 15 residues. The CDR3 bases are TGTGCCAGCAGCTTGGACAGTGCTCGAAATTCACCCCTCCACTTT. Its translation: CASSLDSARNSPLHF. Full variable domain (missing parts from reference TRBV7-2 and TRBJ1-6): GAGVSQSPSNKVTEKGKDVELRCDPISGHTALYWYRQSLGQGLEFLIYFQGNSAPDKSGLPSDRFSAERTGGSVSTLTIQRTQQEDSAVYLCASSLDSARNSPLHFGNGTRLTVT.